A selection of T cell receptor beta chains follows, all from one sample in a study of shared clonotypes between healthy human individuals. TCRdb's table, derived via immunoSEQ multiplex PCR, lists solely in-frame clones and lacks some. The table includes approximately 500,000 clones, over 75% detected once. What was sequenced was PBMCs. The receptors originated from a woman in her thirties or forties in good health. Some clones in this sample may be carry-over from other donors' samples. Both conserved end residues are part of each CDR3. Each record gives: D gene, clone size, J gene, V gene, CDR3 DNA, CDR3 protein. A D gene is named only where the DNA matches it firmly. Some rows have no size entry. The others give once, few or many, or a class for an expanded clone.

d_gene: -; abundance: -; j_gene: TRBJ2-7; v_gene: TRBV10-2; CDR3nt: TGCGCCAGCAGTGACCTAGTTTCCGAGCAGTACTTC; CDR3aa: CASSDLVSEQYF
d_gene: TRBD2; abundance: -; j_gene: TRBJ2-1; v_gene: TRBV11-3; CDR3nt: TGTGCCAGCAGCTTATACTCCGGGACTAGTCACAATGAGCAGTTCTTC; CDR3aa: CASSLYSGTSHNEQFF
d_gene: -; abundance: -; j_gene: TRBJ1-2; v_gene: TRBV5-4; CDR3nt: TGTGCCAGCAGCTTGTGGGCTAACTATGGCTACACCTTC; CDR3aa: CASSLWANYGYTF
d_gene: -; abundance: -; j_gene: TRBJ1-3; v_gene: TRBV30; CDR3nt: TGTGCCTGGAGTACGGACAGACGTTCTGGAAACACCATATATTTT; CDR3aa: CAWSTDRRSGNTIYF
d_gene: -; abundance: -; j_gene: TRBJ1-2; v_gene: TRBV5-1; CDR3nt: TGCGCCAGCAGAGGCAGCTATGGCTACACCTTC; CDR3aa: CASRGSYGYTF
d_gene: -; abundance: many; j_gene: TRBJ1-3; v_gene: TRBV6-1; CDR3nt: TGTGCCAGCACTCAAGCAGGGGCGACCTCTGGAAACACCATATATTTT; CDR3aa: CASTQAGATSGNTIYF
d_gene: TRBD2; abundance: few; j_gene: TRBJ2-1; v_gene: TRBV7-3; CDR3nt: TGTGCCAGCAGCTCTACCGAGACTAGCGGGAGTCTAGATGAGCAGTTCTTC; CDR3aa: CASSSTETSGSLDEQFF
d_gene: -; abundance: -; j_gene: TRBJ2-2; v_gene: TRBV7-2; CDR3nt: TGTGCCAGCAGCTTAGCGGGCGGGATGAACACCGGGGAGCTGTTTTTT; CDR3aa: CASSLAGGMNTGELFF
d_gene: -; abundance: -; j_gene: TRBJ1-2; v_gene: TRBV30; CDR3nt: TGTGCCTGGAGCCAAAAGAGGTTCCGCGTAACAAACTATGGCTACACCTTC; CDR3aa: CAWSQKRFRVTNYGYTF
d_gene: -; abundance: -; j_gene: TRBJ2-1; v_gene: TRBV19; CDR3nt: TGTGCCAGTAGACAGGGCCCCGGGGTTTGGGAGCAGTTCTTC; CDR3aa: CASRQGPGVWEQFF
d_gene: TRBD1; abundance: -; j_gene: TRBJ1-2; v_gene: TRBV2; CDR3nt: TGTGCCAGCATGGGACAGGGGGAGGGGTGGCTTGGCTACACCTTC; CDR3aa: CASMGQGEGWLGYTF
d_gene: -; abundance: -; j_gene: TRBJ1-5; v_gene: TRBV7-9; CDR3nt: TGTGCCAGCAGCTTAGGGGAGGGCCAGCATTTT; CDR3aa: CASSLGEGQHF
d_gene: -; abundance: -; j_gene: TRBJ2-5; v_gene: TRBV5-1; CDR3nt: TGCGCCAGCAGCTTGGGGACGGTGAAAGAGACCCAGTACTTC; CDR3aa: CASSLGTVKETQYF
d_gene: TRBD2; abundance: -; j_gene: TRBJ2-1; v_gene: TRBV7-2; CDR3nt: TGTGCCAGCAGCCCCCCCTCCGGACTAGGTTCGGTGCAGTTCTTC; CDR3aa: CASSPPSGLGSVQFF
d_gene: TRBD2; abundance: -; j_gene: TRBJ2-1; v_gene: TRBV27; CDR3nt: TGTGCCAGCAGAATCGGCGGGAGCTCCTACAATGAGCAGTTCTTC; CDR3aa: CASRIGGSSYNEQFF
d_gene: -; abundance: -; j_gene: TRBJ2-3; v_gene: TRBV10-1; CDR3nt: TGCGCCAGCAGTGGGGATATAGATACGCAGTATTTT; CDR3aa: CASSGDIDTQYF
d_gene: TRBD1; abundance: -; j_gene: TRBJ2-7; v_gene: TRBV29-1; CDR3nt: TGCAGCACAAGACAGGGGAGCTCCTACGAGCAGTACTTC; CDR3aa: CSTRQGSSYEQYF
d_gene: -; abundance: -; j_gene: TRBJ1-3; v_gene: TRBV28; CDR3nt: TGTGCCAGCAGTTCCCCGGGGGAAAGCTCTGGAAACACCATATATTTT; CDR3aa: CASSSPGESSGNTIYF
d_gene: -; abundance: -; j_gene: TRBJ2-1; v_gene: TRBV5-1; CDR3nt: TGCGCCAGCAGCTTGGCCGGAACCCGCTCCTACAATGAGCAGTTCTTC; CDR3aa: CASSLAGTRSYNEQFF
d_gene: TRBD2; abundance: -; j_gene: TRBJ2-1; v_gene: TRBV5-1; CDR3nt: TGCGCCAGCATCCCCGGGACTAGCGGTTTAAATGAGCAGTTCTTC; CDR3aa: CASIPGTSGLNEQFF
d_gene: TRBD1; abundance: -; j_gene: TRBJ2-7; v_gene: TRBV6-1; CDR3nt: TGTGCCAGCAGGGACAGGGGGCCTTCCTACGAGCAGTACTTC; CDR3aa: CASRDRGPSYEQYF
d_gene: -; abundance: -; j_gene: TRBJ2-7; v_gene: TRBV28; CDR3nt: TGTGCCAGCAGTACCCCAAGCGAGCAGTACTTC; CDR3aa: CASSTPSEQYF